The 5 T cell receptor beta chains below were found in one sample sequenced in a study of cytomegalovirus exposure and HLA in healthy donors. The PCR made use of 60 Vbeta and 13 Jbeta primers. Clones were sequenced by immunoSEQ multiplex PCR, and TCRdb holds only the in-frame ones, with some missing. Of 160,000 or so clones in the sample, 70% to 90% were seen once. Specimen: PBMCs. These receptor sequences come from a woman aged 25-40 years in good health and CMV-seropositive.

This chain connects TRBV7-2 to TRBJ2-2, with TRBD2 matching 9 bases. The CDR3 loop spans 15 amino acids. Germline values: CDR1 SGHTA, CDR2 FQGNSA. Losses at the gene ends were 5 bases for V and 7 bases for J; bases not matched to a gene: 8. The CDR3 DNA follows: TGTGCCAGCAGCCCGGGGACTAGCTATTTCGGGGAGCTGTTTTTT. This translates into CASSPGTSYFGELFF.

This chain connects TRBV6-6 to TRBJ1-6, with D unclear. V lost 5 bases to trimming and J lost 8 bases, with 10 bases between them. The CDR3 sequence is 13 residues long. Germline loops: CDR1 MNHNY, CDR2 SVGAGI (reference sequence). The DNA for the CDR3 is TGTGCCAGCAGTACCAACAGAGATTCACCCCTCCACTTT. Protein sequence: CASSTNRDSPLHF.

The chain links TRBV10-3 to TRBJ1-6; D possibly corresponds to TRBD1 (6 bases). This CDR3 is 13 amino acids long. CDR1 is ENHRY and CDR2 is SYGVKD in the germline V gene. V was pared by 2 bases and J by 14 bases, with 13 bases between. The CDR3 region has the DNA TGTGCCATCAGTGAGGACAGGACTTTATCCCTCCACTTT. Residues: CAISEDRTLSLHF.

This chain joins TRBV5-1 and TRBJ2-3; 10 nucleotides agree with TRBD1. After removal of 0 bases from V and 4 bases from J, the junction contained 5 bases not matched to a gene. Germline V lookup: CDR1 SGHRS, CDR2 YFSETQ. CDR3 length: 16 amino acids. For the CDR3, the DNA is TGCGCCAGCAGCTTGGCCGGGACAGGGGTTCCAGATACGCAGTATTTT. It translates to CASSLAGTGVPDTQYF. The full variable domain, completed using reference TRBV5-1 and TRBJ2-3, is KAGVTQTPRYLIKTRGQQVTLSCSPISGHRSVSWYQQTPGQGLQFLFEYFSETQRNKGNFPGRFSGRQFSNSRSEMNVSTLELGDSALYLCASSLAGTGVPDTQYFGPGTRLTVL.

The chain employs TRBV5-4 and TRBJ1-4, with TRBD1 matching 7 bases. The CDR3 is 16 residues long. The germline V gene encodes CDR1 SGHNT and CDR2 YYREEE (reference sequence). With V trimmed by 4 bases and J by 8 bases, 14 bases remained unmatched. The CDR3 spells CASSLKLTGRDEKLFF. The CDR3, as DNA: TGTGCCAGCAGCCTTAAACTGACAGGGAGAGACGAAAAACTGTTTTTT.